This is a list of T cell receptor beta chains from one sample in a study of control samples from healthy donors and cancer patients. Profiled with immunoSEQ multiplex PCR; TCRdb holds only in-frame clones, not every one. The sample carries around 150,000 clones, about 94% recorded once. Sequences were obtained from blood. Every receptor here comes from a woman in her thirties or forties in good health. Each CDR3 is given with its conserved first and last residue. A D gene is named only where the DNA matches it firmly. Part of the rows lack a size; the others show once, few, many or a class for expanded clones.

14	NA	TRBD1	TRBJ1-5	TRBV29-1	CSVAGGSGNQPQHF	TGCAGCGTAGCAGGGGGTTCGGGCAATCAGCCCCAGCATTTT
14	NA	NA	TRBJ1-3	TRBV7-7	CASSPLDSGNTIYF	TGTGCTAGCAGCCCGCTAGACTCTGGAAACACCATATATTTT
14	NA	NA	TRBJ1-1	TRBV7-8	CASSLLVVNTEAFF	TGTGCCAGCAGCTTATTGGTAGTCAACACTGAAGCTTTCTTT
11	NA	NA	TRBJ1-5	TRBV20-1	CSARGDQPQHF	TGCAGTGCTAGGGGGGATCAGCCCCAGCATTTT
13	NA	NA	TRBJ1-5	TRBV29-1	CSVGRGTNQPQHF	TGCAGCGTTGGCCGGGGTACCAATCAGCCCCAGCATTTT
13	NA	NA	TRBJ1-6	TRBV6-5	CASNVGPVSPLHF	TGTGCCAGCAACGTCGGCCCCGTATCACCCCTCCACTTT
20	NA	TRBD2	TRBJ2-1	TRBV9	CASSLQTSGQTSSSYNEQFF	TGTGCCAGCAGCCTCCAGACTAGCGGGCAAACCTCAAGCTCCTACAATGAGCAGTTCTTC
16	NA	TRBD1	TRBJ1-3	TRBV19	CASRKQGEFSGNTIYF	TGTGCCAGTAGGAAACAGGGGGAGTTCTCTGGAAACACCATATATTTT
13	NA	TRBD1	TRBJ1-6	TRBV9	CASSARGLSPLHF	TGTGCCAGCAGCGCTAGGGGGCTTTCACCCCTCCACTTT
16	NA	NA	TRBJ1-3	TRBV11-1	CASSLFGPSSGNTIYF	TGTGCCAGCAGCTTATTCGGACCCAGCTCTGGAAACACCATATATTTT
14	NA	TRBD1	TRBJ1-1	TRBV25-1	CASNGQGEYTEAFF	TGTGCCAGCAACGGACAGGGGGAGTACACTGAAGCTTTCTTT
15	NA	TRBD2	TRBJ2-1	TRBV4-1	CASSRASGPYNEQFF	TGCGCCAGCAGCCGGGCTAGCGGACCCTACAATGAGCAGTTCTTC
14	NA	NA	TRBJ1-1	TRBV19	CASNQLRAGTEAFF	TGTGCCAGTAATCAATTAAGGGCGGGCACTGAAGCTTTCTTT
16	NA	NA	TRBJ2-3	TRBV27	CASSLALAKSTDTQYF	TGTGCCAGCAGTTTAGCACTAGCTAAGAGCACAGATACGCAGTATTTT
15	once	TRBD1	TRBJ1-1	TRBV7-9	CASSPPTGRNTEAFF	TGTGCCAGCAGCCCCCCGACAGGGCGGAACACTGAAGCTTTCTTT
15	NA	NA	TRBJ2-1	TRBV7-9	CASSPRGSADNEQFF	TGTGCCAGCAGCCCAAGGGGCTCGGCCGACAATGAGCAGTTCTTC
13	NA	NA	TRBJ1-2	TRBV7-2	CASSLDTNYGYTF	TGTGCCAGCAGCTTAGACACTAACTATGGCTACACCTTC
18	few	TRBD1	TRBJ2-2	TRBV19	CASSMVGLAGGYTGELFF	TGTGCCAGTAGTATGGTGGGTTTGGCAGGGGGTTACACCGGGGAGCTGTTTTTT
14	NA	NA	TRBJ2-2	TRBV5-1	CASSIQGNTGELFF	TGCGCCAGCAGCATACAGGGAAACACCGGGGAGCTGTTTTTT
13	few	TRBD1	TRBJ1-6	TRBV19	CASLQGGNSPLHF	TGTGCCAGTCTTCAGGGGGGGAATTCACCCCTCCACTTT
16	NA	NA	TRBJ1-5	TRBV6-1	CASSDAGHPGNQPQHF	TGTGCCAGCAGTGATGCAGGACATCCTGGCAATCAGCCCCAGCATTTT
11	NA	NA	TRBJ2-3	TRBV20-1	CSVTQGDTQYF	TGCAGTGTCACACAGGGAGATACGCAGTATTTT
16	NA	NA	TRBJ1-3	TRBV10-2	CASSEGRPLSGNTIYF	TGCGCCAGCAGTGAGGGCAGGCCGCTCTCTGGAAACACCATATATTTT
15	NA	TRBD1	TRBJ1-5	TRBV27	CASSKDRASNQPQHF	TGTGCCAGCAGTAAGGACAGGGCTAGCAATCAGCCCCAGCATTTT
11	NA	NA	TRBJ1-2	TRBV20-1	CSARGTGGYTF	TGCAGTGCTAGAGGGACTGGTGGCTACACCTTC
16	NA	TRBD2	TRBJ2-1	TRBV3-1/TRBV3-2	CASSQDGGGPYNEQFF	TGTGCCAGCAGCCAAGACGGGGGGGGCCCCTACAATGAGCAGTTCTTC
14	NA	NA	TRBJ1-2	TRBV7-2	CASSLGNYNYGYTF	TGTGCCAGCAGCTTAGGTAACTACAACTATGGCTACACCTTC
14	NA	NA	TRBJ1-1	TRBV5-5	CASSLLARNTEAFF	TGTGCCAGCAGCTTGCTCGCCCGGAACACTGAAGCTTTCTTT
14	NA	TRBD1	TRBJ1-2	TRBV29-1	CSVEGAQGNYGYTF	TGCAGCGTTGAAGGGGCACAGGGGAACTATGGCTACACCTTC
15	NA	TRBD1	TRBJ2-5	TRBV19	CASSSGTGPGETQYF	TGTGCCAGTAGTTCCGGGACAGGACCGGGGGAGACCCAGTACTTC
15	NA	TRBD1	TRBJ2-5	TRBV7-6	CASSSRDREQETQYF	TGTGCCAGCAGTTCAAGGGACAGGGAACAAGAGACCCAGTACTTC
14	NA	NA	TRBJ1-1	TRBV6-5	CASSYGQLNTEAFF	TGTGCCAGCAGTTACGGACAACTGAACACTGAAGCTTTCTTT
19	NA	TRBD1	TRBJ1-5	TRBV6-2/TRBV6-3	CASSYRDNRTGRSNQPQHF	TGTGCCAGCAGTTACAGGGATAACCGGACAGGGAGGAGCAATCAGCCCCAGCATTTT
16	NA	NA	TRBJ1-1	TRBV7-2	CASSSLPGSSGTEAFF	TGTGCCAGCAGCTCGCTCCCGGGGTCGTCGGGCACTGAAGCTTTCTTT
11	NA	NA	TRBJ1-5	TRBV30	CAWGINQPQHF	TGTGCCTGGGGGATCAATCAGCCCCAGCATTTT
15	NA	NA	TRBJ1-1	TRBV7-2	CASSPRSGMNTEAFF	TGTGCCAGCAGCCCAAGGTCAGGGATGAACACTGAAGCTTTCTTT
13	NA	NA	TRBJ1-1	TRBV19	CASSINVNTEAFF	TGTGCCAGTAGTATCAATGTGAACACTGAAGCTTTCTTT
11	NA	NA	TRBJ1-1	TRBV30	CALTGNTEAFF	TGTGCCTTAACAGGAAACACTGAAGCTTTCTTT
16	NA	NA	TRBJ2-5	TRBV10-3	CAISTGTGGGQETQYF	TGTGCCATCAGCACCGGGACCGGTGGAGGCCAAGAGACCCAGTACTTC
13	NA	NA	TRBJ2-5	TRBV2	CASSDRGSETQYF	TGTGCCAGCAGTGATCGGGGGAGCGAGACCCAGTACTTC
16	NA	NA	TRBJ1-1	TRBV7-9	CASSLSAGPPKAEAFF	TGTGCCAGCAGCTTAAGTGCTGGGCCCCCCAAGGCTGAAGCTTTCTTT